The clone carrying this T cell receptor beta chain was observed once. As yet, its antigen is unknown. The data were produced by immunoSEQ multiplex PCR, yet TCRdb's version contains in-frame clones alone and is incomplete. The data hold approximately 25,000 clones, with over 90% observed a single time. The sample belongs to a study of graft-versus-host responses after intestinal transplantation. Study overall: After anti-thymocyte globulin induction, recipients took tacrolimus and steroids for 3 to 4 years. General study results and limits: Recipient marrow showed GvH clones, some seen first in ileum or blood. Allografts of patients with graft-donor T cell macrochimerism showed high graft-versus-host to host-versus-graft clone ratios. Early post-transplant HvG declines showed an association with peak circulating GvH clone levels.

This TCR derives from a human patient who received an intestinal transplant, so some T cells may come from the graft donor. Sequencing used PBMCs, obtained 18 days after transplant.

In DNA, the CDR3 is TGTGCCAGCAGCTTAGCCCCCCGGGACCCCTACTACGAGCAGTACTTC. Translated, it gives CASSLAPRDPYYEQYF. The chain combines TRBV11-2 with TRBJ2-7, with D tentatively TRBD1 or TRBD2 (5 bases each). The CDR3 contains 16 residues. CDR1 and CDR2 from the germline V gene are SGHAT and FQNNGV. Trimming cost V 1 base and J 3 bases, with 16 bases left between them.